This T cell receptor (beta chain) appears in the sequencing data of a study of blood T cell repertoires in COVID-19. This clone has just one count. The protocol was immunoSEQ multiplex PCR, while the TCRdb copy is restricted to in-frame clones and leaves out a portion. This repertoire shows nearly 7,000 clones, roughly 86% found once; its top ten account for roughly 23%. CDR1 and CDR2 from the germline V gene are MDHEN and SYDVKM. The CDR3 contains 14 residues. The ends were cut back, 6 bases at V and 4 bases at J, with 14 bases in the middle. This clonotype originated in a human donor in a cohort sampled during active COVID-19. The chain joins TRBV28 to TRBJ2-3; tentative D call: TRBD2 (5 bases). Sequenced: peripheral blood. This CDR3 reads CASRPEGLADTQYF. CDR3 DNA: TGTGCCAGCAGACCCGAAGGACTCGCAGATACGCAGTATTTT.